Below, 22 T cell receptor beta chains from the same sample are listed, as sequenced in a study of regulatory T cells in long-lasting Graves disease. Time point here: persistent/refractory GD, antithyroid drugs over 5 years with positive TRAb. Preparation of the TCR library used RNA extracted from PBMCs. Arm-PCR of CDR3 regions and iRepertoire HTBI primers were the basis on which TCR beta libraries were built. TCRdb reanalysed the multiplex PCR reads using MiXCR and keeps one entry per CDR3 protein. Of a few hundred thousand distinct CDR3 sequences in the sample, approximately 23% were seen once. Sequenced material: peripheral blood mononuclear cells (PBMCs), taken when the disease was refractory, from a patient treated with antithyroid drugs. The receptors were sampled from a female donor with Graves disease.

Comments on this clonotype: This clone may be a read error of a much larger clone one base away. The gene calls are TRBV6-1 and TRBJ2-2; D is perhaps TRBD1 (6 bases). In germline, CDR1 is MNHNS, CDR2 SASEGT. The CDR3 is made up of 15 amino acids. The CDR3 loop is CAGSKPGQNTGELFF. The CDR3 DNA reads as TGTGCCGGCAGCAAACCGGGACAGAACACCGGGGAGCTGTTTTTT.

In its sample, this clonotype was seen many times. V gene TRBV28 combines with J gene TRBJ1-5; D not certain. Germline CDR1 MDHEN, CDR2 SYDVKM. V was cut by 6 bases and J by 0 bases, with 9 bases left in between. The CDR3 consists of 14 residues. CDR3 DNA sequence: TGTGCCAGCAGAAAGTTAAATAGCAATCAGCCCCAGCATTTT. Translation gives CASRKLNSNQPQHF.

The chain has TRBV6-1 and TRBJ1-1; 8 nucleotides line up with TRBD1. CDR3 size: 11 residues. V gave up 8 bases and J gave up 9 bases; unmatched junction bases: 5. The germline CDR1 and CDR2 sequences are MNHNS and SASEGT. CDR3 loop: CASGQGGKAFF. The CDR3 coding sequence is TGTGCCAGCGGACAGGGAGGAAAAGCTTTCTTT.

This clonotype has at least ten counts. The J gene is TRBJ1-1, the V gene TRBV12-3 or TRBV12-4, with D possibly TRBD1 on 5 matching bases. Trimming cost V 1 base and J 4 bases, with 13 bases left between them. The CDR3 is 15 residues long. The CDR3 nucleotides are TGTGCCAGCAGTTTAGGCCGACCGGGGGGCACTGAAGCTTTCTTT. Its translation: CASSLGRPGGTEAFF.

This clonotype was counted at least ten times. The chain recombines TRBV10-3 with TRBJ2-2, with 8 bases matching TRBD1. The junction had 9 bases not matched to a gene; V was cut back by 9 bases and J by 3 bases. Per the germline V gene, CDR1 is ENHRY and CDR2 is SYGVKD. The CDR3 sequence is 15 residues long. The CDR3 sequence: CAISPNRGDTGELFF. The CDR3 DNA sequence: TGTGCCATTTCCCCAAACAGGGGGGACACCGGGGAGCTGTTTTTT.

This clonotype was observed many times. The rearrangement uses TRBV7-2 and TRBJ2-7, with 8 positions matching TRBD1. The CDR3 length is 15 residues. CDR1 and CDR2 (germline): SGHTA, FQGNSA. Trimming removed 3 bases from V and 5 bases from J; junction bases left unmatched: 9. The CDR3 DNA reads TGTGCCAGCAGCTTCCACGGACAGGGAGGAAACGAGCAGTACTTC. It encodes CASSFHGQGGNEQYF.

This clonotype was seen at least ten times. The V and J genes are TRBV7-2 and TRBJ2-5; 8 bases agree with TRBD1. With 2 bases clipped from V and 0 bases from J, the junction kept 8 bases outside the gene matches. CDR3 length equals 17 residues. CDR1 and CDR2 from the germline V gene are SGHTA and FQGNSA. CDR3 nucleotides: TGTGCCAGCAGCTTATCACCAGGGGGCATATACCAAGAGACCCAGTACTTC. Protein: CASSLSPGGIYQETQYF.

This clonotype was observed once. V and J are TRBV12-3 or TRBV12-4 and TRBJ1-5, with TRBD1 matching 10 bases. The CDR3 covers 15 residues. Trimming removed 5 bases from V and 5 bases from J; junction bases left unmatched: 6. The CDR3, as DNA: TGTGCCAGCAGTCCCGGACAGGGGGATTATCAGCCCCAGCATTTT. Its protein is CASSPGQGDYQPQHF.

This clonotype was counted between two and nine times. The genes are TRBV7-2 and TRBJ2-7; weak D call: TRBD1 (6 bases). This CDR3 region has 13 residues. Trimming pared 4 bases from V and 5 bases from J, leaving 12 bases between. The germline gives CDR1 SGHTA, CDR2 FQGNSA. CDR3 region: CASSSTGINEQYF. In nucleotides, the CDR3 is TGTGCCAGCAGCTCCACAGGGATCAACGAGCAGTACTTC.

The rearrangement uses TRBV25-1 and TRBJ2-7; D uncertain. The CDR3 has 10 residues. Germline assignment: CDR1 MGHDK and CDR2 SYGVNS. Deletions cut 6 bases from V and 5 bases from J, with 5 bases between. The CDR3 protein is CASRSNEQYF. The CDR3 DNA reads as TGTGCCAGCAGGTCGAACGAGCAGTACTTC.

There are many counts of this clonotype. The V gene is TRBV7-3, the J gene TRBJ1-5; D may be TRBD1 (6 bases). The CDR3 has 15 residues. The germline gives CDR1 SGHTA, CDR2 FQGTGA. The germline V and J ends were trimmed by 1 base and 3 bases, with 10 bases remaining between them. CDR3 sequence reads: CASSLIRTDNQPQHF. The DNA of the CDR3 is TGTGCCAGCAGCTTAATACGGACAGACAATCAGCCCCAGCATTTT.

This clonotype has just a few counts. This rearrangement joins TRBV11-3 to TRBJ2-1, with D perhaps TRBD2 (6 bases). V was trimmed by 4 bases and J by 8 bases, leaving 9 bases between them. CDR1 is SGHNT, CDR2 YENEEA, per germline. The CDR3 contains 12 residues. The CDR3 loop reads CASSSPGDEQFF. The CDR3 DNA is TGTGCCAGCAGCTCTCCGGGAGATGAGCAGTTCTTC.

The CDR3 here is CASSRGTTDTQYF. The CDR3 bases are TGTGCCAGCAGCAGGGGGACTACAGATACGCAGTATTTT. V usage is TRBV7-3 and J usage is TRBJ2-3; tentatively, D is TRBD1 or TRBD2 (6 bases each). Trimming took 5 bases from V and 3 from J, leaving 9 bases between them. This CDR3 is built from 13 residues. Germline V lookup: CDR1 SGHTA, CDR2 FQGTGA. Complete variable domain (other parts from reference TRBV7-3 and TRBJ2-3): GAGVSQTPSNKVTEKGKYVELRCDPISGHTALYWYRQSLGQGPEFLIYFQGTGAADDSGLPNDRFFAVRPEGSVSTLKIQRTERGDSAVYLCASSRGTTDTQYFGPGTRLTVL.

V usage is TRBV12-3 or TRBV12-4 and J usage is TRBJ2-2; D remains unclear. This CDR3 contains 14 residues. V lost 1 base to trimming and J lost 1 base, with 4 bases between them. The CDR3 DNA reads TGTGCCAGCAGTTTAGAGCGGAACACCGGGGAGCTGTTTTTT. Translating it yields CASSLERNTGELFF.

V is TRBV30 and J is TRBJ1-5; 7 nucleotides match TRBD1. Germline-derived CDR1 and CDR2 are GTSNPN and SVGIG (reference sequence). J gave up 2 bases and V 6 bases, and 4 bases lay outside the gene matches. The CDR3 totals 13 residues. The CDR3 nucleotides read TGTGCCTGCGCCGACAGGGGCAATCAGCCCCAGCATTTT. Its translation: CACADRGNQPQHF.

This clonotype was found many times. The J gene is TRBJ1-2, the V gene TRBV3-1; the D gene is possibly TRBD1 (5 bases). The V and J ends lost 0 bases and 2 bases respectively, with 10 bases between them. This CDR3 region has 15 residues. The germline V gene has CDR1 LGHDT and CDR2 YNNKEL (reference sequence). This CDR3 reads CASSQELGLNYGYTF. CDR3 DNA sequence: TGTGCCAGCAGCCAAGAATTGGGGCTGAACTATGGCTACACCTTC.

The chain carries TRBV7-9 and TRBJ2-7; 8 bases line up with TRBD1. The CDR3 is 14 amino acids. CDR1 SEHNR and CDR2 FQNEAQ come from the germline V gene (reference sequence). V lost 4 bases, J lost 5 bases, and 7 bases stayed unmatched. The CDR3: CASSSRTGRHEQYF. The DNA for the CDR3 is TGTGCCAGCAGCTCCCGGACAGGGCGACACGAGCAGTACTTC. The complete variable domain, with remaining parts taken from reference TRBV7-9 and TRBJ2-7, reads DTGVSQNPRHKITKRGQNVTFRCDPISEHNRLYWYRQTLGQGPEFLTYFQNEAQLEKSRLLSDRFSAERPKGSFSTLEIQRTEQGDSAMYLCASSSRTGRHEQYFGPGTRLTVT.

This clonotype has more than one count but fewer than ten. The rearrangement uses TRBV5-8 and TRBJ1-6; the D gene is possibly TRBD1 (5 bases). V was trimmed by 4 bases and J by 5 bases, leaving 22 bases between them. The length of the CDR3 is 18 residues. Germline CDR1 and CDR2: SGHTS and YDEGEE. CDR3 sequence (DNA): TGTGCCAGCAGCAATCCGGGACGGACCTCGATTAATAATTCACCCCTCCACTTT. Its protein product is CASSNPGRTSINNSPLHF.

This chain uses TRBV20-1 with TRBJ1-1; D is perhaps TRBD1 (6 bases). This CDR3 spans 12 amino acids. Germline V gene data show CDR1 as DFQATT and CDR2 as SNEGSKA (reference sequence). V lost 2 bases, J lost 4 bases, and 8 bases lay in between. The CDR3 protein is CSARTGFTEAFF. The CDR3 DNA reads TGCAGTGCTAGAACAGGGTTCACTGAAGCTTTCTTT.

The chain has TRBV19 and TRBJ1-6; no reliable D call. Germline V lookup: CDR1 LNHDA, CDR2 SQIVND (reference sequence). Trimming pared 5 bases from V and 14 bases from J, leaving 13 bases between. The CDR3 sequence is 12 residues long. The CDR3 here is CASSFFGATLHF. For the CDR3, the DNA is TGTGCCAGTAGTTTCTTCGGCGCTACCCTCCACTTT.

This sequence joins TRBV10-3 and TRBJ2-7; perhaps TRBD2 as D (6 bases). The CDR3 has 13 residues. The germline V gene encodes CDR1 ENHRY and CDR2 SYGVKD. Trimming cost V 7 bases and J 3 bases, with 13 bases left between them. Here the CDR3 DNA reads TGTGCCATCAAGGTGGGGGGAGGCTACGAGCAGTACTTC. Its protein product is CAIKVGGGYEQYF.

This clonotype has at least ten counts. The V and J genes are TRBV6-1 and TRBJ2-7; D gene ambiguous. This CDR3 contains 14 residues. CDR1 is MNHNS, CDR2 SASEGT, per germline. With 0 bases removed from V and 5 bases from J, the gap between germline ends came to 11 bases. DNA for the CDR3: TGTGCCAGCAGTGAAGCGCGAAGGAGCGACGAGCAGTACTTC. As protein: CASSEARRSDEQYF.